Below are 9 T cell receptor beta chains sequenced from a single sample in a study of shared clonotypes between healthy human individuals. TCRdb's copy holds only in-frame clones and misses some; the assay was immunoSEQ multiplex PCR. The data hold fewer than 200,000 clones, with about 66% observed a single time. Sequenced material: memory CD4+ T cells sorted from blood. Subset reported: CD45RA-negative fraction. These receptors originate from a man aged 25-45 years in good health.

The chain uses TRBV9 and TRBJ1-2; the match to TRBD1 covers 10 bases. This CDR3 is built from 15 residues. V shed 8 bases, J shed 8 bases, and the junction held 15 bases outside the gene matches. Looked up from germline, CDR1 is SGDLS and CDR2 is YYNGEE. CDR3 DNA: TGTGCCAGTAGGAGGCCGGGACAGGGGTCGAAGGGCTACACCTTC. Protein product: CASRRPGQGSKGYTF.

This clone occurred many times. V and J are TRBV27 and TRBJ2-1, with 9 bases aligning to TRBD1. CDR1 is MNHEY, CDR2 SMNVEV, per germline (reference sequence). V gave up 3 bases and J gave up 10 bases; unmatched junction bases: 4. The CDR3 sequence is 13 residues long. This CDR3 is CASSFPGTGEQFF. CDR3 DNA: TGTGCCAGCAGTTTCCCTGGGACAGGGGAGCAGTTCTTC.

This clone was observed a handful of times. The chain has TRBV15 and TRBJ2-1; 13 bases fit TRBD2. CDR3 length equals 14 residues. V shed 4 bases and J 9 bases; nucleotides not matched to a gene: 3. The germline CDR1 and CDR2 sequences are LNHNV and YYDKDF (reference sequence). The CDR3: CATSTTSGRGEQFF. The CDR3 nucleotides are TGTGCCACCAGCACCACTAGCGGGAGGGGTGAGCAGTTCTTC.

In this sample, this clone turned up once. V and J are TRBV5-4 and TRBJ1-5; D possibly corresponds to TRBD1 (6 bases). Germline V gene lookup returns CDR1 SGHNT and CDR2 YYREEE (reference sequence). Trimming left V 4 bases short and J 9 bases short, with 20 bases between. CDR3 length: 15 residues. CDR3 amino acids: CASSQEDAQGTPQHF. The CDR3 region has the DNA TGTGCCAGCAGCCAAGAAGACGCACAGGGTACGCCCCAGCATTTT.

V usage is TRBV11-2 and J usage is TRBJ1-3; no reliable D call. V lost 3 bases to trimming and J lost 0 bases, with 12 bases between them. The CDR3 consists of 16 residues. Germline CDR1 is SGHAT and CDR2 is FQNNGV. The CDR3 DNA reads TGTGCCAGCAGCTTGTCCTCAGTCAGCTCTGGAAACACCATATATTTT. Its protein is CASSLSSVSSGNTIYF.

The V gene is TRBV5-1, the J gene TRBJ2-7; 10 nucleotides match TRBD1. The CDR3 is made up of 13 amino acids. V dropped 7 bases and J dropped 3; count of bases not matched to a gene: 4. CDR1 is SGHRS and CDR2 is YFSETQ in the germline V gene. The chain's CDR3 is CASGQGVNYEQYF. CDR3 DNA: TGCGCCAGCGGACAGGGGGTCAACTACGAGCAGTACTTC.

This chain joins TRBV9 and TRBJ2-3, with 7 bases aligning to TRBD1. Per germline, CDR1 SGDLS and CDR2 YYNGEE. Unmatched junction bases numbered 12, after V lost 4 bases and J lost 4 bases. This CDR3 is 16 amino acids long. The CDR3 DNA follows: TGTGCCAGCAGCCCCCGTTTCGGCCAGGGGGCAGATACGCAGTATTTT. Its protein product is CASSPRFGQGADTQYF.

This clone showed up just once. In DNA form, the CDR3 reads TGTGCCTGTGCCCCGGGCACAGATACGCAGTATTTT. This sequence encodes CACAPGTDTQYF. This chain joins TRBV10-3 and TRBJ2-3; D gene unclear. The V and J ends lost 11 bases and 1 base respectively, with 10 bases between them. The CDR3 loop spans 12 amino acids. CDR1 is ENHRY and CDR2 is SYGVKD in the germline V gene.

This clone has a handful of counts. The sample contains more than one DNA sequence encoding this CDR3. The V gene is TRBV19, the J gene TRBJ2-1, with 11 nucleotides matching TRBD2. The V gene end was trimmed by 5 bases and the J gene end by 6 bases; junction bases not matched to a gene: 6. The CDR3 is 15 residues long. Per germline, CDR1 LNHDA and CDR2 SQIVND (reference sequence). CDR3 in DNA: TGTGCCAGTAGTGCAACTAGCGGGAGTGTCAATGAGCAGTTCTTC. Translation gives CASSATSGSVNEQFF.